This paragraph reports one TCR beta chain. These data originate in a study of cytomegalovirus exposure and HLA in healthy donors. Both 60 Vbeta primers and 13 Jbeta primers went into the PCR. The assay was immunoSEQ multiplex PCR, and TCRdb's table has in-frame clones only and misses some. The sample includes 100,000 to 150,000 clones, just under 85% of them seen just once. Per the germline V gene, CDR1 is MNHEY and CDR2 is SMNVEV (reference sequence). Trimming left V 3 bases short and J 0 bases short, with 15 bases between. The CDR3 totals 17 residues. The chain uses TRBV27 and TRBJ2-1, with D perhaps matching TRBD1 (5 bases). The clonotype originates from a boy between 2 and 10 years old in good health and CMV-seronegative. The sequencing input was PBMCs. CDR3 sequence (DNA): TGTGCCAGCAGTTTTATCCCGCAGGGTGGCTCCTACAATGAGCAGTTCTTC. Translated, it gives CASSFIPQGGSYNEQFF.